The table lists the clone carrying this T cell receptor beta chain with a few counts. Its specificity is unknown. This sample was included in a study of CD8+CD57+ T cells in acquired aplastic anemia. Study-level background: Across the sorted CD4+ and CD8+ cells, DNA amounts averaged about 3.2 ug. Healthy donors had, on average, approximately 9.9 million reads for their CD4+ cells. General study results and limits: Any difference that existed in CD8+ Simpson's diversity between patients and controls was not significant. Overlapping CD8+ CDR3 repertoires of patients and controls contained about 27 shared sequences.

The CDR3 runs to 13 residues. Germline lookup yields CDR1 KGHSH and CDR2 LQKENI. V was pared by 4 bases and J by 2 bases, with 8 bases between. The template for TCR beta VDJ and CDR3 sequence profiling was genomic DNA. TCRdb recomputed calls from the reads with MiXCR, one row per CDR3 protein. The table has about 180,000 distinct CDR3 sequences, around 45% seen once. The chain recombines TRBV18 with TRBJ2-5, with unresolved D. Sequences were obtained from sorted CD4+, CD8+, or CD8+CD57+ T cells (not recorded which) from PBMCs. The sequence was collected from a human donor in good health. The DNA of the CDR3 is TGTGCCAGCTCACGGGCAGAGCAAGAGACCCAGTACTTC. It specifies CASSRAEQETQYF. The full variable domain, its missing parts supplied by reference TRBV18 and TRBJ2-5, is NAGVMQNPRHLVRRRGQEARLRCSPMKGHSHVYWYRQLPEEGLKFMVYLQKENIIDESGMPKERFSAEFPKEGPSILRIQQVVRGDSAAYFCASSRAEQETQYFGPGTRLLVL.